This TCR beta chain was recorded in a study of cytomegalovirus exposure and HLA in healthy donors. Study-wide findings and caveats: Several of the most significant clusters were apparently associated with common viral pathogens in a later analysis. A later analysis linked 15,000 to 20,000 TCR beta sequences to HLA alleles at 0.05 false discovery rate. HLA restriction was apparent for most CMV-associated TCR beta chains in a later analysis. Donor immune exposure was known only as CMV serostatus.

The PCR contained 60 Vbeta and 13 Jbeta primers. Using immunoSEQ multiplex PCR, the repertoire was profiled, and TCRdb retains in-frame clones only, with some absent. Counted here are fewer than 140,000 clones, 60% to 85% occurring once; the ten biggest clones make up roughly 2.9%. Comments on this clone: Antigen specificity is unknown.

Germline-derived CDR1 and CDR2 are MNHEY and SVGAGI. This CDR3 spans 15 amino acids. Germline trimming cut 0 bases from V and 2 bases from J; bases unmatched to any gene: 3. The chain uses TRBV6-5 and TRBJ2-7; 8 positions agree with TRBD1. This clonotype originated in a male donor in good health and CMV-seropositive. Sample: PBMCs. This CDR3 reads CASSYSDRGTYEQYF. CDR3 sequence (DNA): TGTGCCAGCAGTTACTCCGACAGGGGAACCTACGAGCAGTACTTC.